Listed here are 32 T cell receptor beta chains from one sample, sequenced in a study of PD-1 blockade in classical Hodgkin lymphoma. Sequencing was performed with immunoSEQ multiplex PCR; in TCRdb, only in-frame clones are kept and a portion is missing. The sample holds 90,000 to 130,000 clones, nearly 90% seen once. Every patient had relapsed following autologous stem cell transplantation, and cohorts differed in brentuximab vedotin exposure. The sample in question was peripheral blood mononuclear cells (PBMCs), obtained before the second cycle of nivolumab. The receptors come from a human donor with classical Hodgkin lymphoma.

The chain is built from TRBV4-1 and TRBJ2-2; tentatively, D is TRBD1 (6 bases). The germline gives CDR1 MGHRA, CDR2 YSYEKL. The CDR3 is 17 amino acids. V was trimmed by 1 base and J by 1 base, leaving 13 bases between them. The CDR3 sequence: CASSQVGTRGNTGELFF. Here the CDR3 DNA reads TGCGCCAGCAGCCAAGTTGGGACCAGGGGGAACACCGGGGAGCTGTTTTTT.

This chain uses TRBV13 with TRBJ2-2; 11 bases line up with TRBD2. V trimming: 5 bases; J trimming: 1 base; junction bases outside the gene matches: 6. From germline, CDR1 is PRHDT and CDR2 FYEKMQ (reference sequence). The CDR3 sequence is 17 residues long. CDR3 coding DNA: TGTGCCAGCAGCCAATTGGGGACTAGCGGGAACACCGGGGAGCTGTTTTTT. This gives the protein CASSQLGTSGNTGELFF.

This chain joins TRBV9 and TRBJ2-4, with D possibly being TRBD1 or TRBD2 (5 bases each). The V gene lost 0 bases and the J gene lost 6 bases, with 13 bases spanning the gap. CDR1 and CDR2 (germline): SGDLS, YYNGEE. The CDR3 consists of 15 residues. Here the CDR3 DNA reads TGTGCCAGCAGCGTAGGAGGGGATGAAAGAAACATTCAGTACTTC. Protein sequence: CASSVGGDERNIQYF.

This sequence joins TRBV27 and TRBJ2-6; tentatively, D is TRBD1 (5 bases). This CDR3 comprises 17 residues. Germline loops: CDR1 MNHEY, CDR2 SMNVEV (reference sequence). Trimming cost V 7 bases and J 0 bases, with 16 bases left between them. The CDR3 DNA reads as TGTGCCAGCACCCATAATGCAGGGCTCTCTGGGGCCAACGTCCTGACTTTC. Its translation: CASTHNAGLSGANVLTF.

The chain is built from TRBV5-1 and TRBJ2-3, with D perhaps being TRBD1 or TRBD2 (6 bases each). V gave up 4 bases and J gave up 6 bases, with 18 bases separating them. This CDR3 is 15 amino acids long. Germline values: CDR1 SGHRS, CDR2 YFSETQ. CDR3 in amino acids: CASSRGTLERDTQYF. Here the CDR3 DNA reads TGCGCCAGCAGCCGCGGGACACTGGAACGGGATACGCAGTATTTT.

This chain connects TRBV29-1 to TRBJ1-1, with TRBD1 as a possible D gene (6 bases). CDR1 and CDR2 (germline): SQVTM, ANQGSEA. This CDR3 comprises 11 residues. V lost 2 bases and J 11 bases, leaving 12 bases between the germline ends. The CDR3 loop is CSVERGTPAFF. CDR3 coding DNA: TGCAGCGTTGAAAGGGGGACACCTGCTTTCTTT.

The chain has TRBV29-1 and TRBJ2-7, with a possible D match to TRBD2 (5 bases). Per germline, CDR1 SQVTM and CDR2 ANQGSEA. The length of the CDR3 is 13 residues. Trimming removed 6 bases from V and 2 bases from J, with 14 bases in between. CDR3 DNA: TGCAGCGTCCGTCAGGACTCAGCCTACGAGCAGTACTTC. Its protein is CSVRQDSAYEQYF.

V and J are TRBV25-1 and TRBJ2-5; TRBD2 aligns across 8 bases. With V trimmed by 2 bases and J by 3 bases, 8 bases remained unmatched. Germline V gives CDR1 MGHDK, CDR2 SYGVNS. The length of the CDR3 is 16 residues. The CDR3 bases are TGTGCCAGCAGTGAAGGGAGCGGGAGTGTGAAAGAGACCCAGTACTTC. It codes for CASSEGSGSVKETQYF.

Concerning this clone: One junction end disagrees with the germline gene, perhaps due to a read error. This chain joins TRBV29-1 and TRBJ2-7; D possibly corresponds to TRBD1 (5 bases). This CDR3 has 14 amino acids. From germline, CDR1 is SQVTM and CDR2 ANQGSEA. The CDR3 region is CSVEGHPGSYEQYF. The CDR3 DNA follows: TGCAGCGTGGAAGGACACCCTGGCTCCTACGAGCAGTACTTC.

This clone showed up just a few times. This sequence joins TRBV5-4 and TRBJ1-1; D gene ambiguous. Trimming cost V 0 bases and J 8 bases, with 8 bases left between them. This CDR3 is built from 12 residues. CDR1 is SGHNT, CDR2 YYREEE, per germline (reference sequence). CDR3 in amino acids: CASSLVGMEAFF. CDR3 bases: TGTGCCAGCAGCTTGGTAGGGATGGAAGCTTTCTTT.

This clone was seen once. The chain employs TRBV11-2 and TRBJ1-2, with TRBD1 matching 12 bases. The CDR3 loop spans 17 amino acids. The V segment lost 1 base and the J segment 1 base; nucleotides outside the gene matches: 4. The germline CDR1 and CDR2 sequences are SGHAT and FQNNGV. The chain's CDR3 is CASSLGWDRGHNYGYTF. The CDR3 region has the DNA TGTGCCAGCAGCTTAGGGTGGGACAGGGGGCATAACTATGGCTACACCTTC.

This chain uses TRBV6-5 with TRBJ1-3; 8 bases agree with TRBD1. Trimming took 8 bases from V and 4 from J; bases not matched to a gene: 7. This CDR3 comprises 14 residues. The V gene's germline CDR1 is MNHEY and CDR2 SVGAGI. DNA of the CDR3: TGTGCCAGCGCTACAGGGGGGCGCGGAAACACCATATATTTT. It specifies CASATGGRGNTIYF.

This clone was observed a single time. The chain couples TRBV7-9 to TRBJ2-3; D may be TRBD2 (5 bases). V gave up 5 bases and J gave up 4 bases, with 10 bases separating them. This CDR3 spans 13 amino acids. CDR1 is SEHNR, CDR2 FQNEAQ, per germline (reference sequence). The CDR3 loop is CASSARSADTQYF. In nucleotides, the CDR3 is TGTGCCAGCAGCGCCCGTAGCGCAGATACGCAGTATTTT.

The CDR3 region is CASTTQGGDSNQPQHF. CDR3 in DNA: TGTGCCAGCACTACACAGGGGGGGGATAGCAATCAGCCCCAGCATTTT. The gene calls are TRBV6-4 and TRBJ1-5; 8 bases align to TRBD1. In germline, CDR1 is MRHNA, CDR2 SNTAGT. CDR3 length: 16 amino acids. Trimming took 7 bases from V and 0 from J; bases not matched to a gene: 8.

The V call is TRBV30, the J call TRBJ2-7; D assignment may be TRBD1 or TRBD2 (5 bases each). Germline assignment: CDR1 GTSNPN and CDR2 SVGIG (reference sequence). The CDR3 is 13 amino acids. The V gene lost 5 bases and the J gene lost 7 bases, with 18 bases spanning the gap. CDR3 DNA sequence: TGTGCCTGGGACGGGGACCCCTTTAGGGAGCAGTACTTC. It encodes CAWDGDPFREQYF.

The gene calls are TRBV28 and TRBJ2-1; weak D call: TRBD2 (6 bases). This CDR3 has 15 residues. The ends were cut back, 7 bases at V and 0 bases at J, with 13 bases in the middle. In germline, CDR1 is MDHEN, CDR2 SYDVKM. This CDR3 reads CASTPRDFSYNEQFF. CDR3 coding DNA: TGTGCCAGCACCCCACGGGACTTCTCCTACAATGAGCAGTTCTTC.

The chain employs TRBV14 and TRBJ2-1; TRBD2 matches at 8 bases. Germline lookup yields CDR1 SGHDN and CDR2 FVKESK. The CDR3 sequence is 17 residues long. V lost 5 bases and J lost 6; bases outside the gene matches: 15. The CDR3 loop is CASSKGWLVAGTNEQFF. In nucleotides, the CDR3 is TGTGCCAGCAGCAAGGGTTGGTTGGTAGCGGGAACCAATGAGCAGTTCTTC. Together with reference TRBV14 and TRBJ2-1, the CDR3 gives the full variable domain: EAGVTQFPSHSVIEKGQTVTLRCDPISGHDNLYWYRRVMGKEIKFLLHFVKESKQDESGMPNNRFLAERTGGTYSTLKVQPAELEDSGVYFCASSKGWLVAGTNEQFFGPGTRLTVL.

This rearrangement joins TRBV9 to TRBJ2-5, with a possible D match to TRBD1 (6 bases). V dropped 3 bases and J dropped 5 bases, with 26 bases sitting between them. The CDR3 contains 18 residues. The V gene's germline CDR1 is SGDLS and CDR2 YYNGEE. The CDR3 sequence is CASSANRAKVLSGETQYF. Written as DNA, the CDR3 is TGTGCCAGCAGCGCTAACAGGGCGAAAGTCTTAAGTGGCGAGACCCAGTACTTC.

CDR3 nucleotide sequence: TGTGCCTGGATGGTGGGAACTGGAAACACCATATATTTT. Residues: CAWMVGTGNTIYF. The rearrangement joins TRBV30 to TRBJ1-3, with D unclear. Germline lookup yields CDR1 GTSNPN and CDR2 SVGIG (reference sequence). Trimming took 4 bases from V and 2 from J, leaving 9 bases between them. The CDR3 is made up of 13 amino acids. Complete variable domain (other parts from reference TRBV30 and TRBJ1-3): SQTIHQWPATLVQPVGSPLSLECTVEGTSNPNLYWYRQAAGRGLQLLFYSVGIGQISSEVPQNLSASRPQDRQFILSSKKLLLSDSGFYLCAWMVGTGNTIYFGEGSWLTVV.

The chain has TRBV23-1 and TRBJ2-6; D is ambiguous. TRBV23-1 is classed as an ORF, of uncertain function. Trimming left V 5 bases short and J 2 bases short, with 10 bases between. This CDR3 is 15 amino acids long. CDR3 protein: CASSYTSAGANVLTF. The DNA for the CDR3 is TGCGCCAGCAGTTACACTTCAGCTGGGGCCAACGTCCTGACTTTC.

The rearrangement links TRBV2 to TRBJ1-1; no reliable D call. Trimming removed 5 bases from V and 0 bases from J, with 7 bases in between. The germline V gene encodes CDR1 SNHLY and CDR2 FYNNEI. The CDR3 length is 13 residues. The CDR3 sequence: CASSPHMNTEAFF. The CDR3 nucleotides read TGTGCCAGCAGTCCCCATATGAACACTGAAGCTTTCTTT.

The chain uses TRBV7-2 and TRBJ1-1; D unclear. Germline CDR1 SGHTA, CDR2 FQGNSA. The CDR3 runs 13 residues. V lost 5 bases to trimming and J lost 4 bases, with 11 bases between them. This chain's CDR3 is CASSTRQSTEAFF. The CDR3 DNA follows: TGTGCCAGCAGCACCCGGCAGTCCACTGAAGCTTTCTTT.

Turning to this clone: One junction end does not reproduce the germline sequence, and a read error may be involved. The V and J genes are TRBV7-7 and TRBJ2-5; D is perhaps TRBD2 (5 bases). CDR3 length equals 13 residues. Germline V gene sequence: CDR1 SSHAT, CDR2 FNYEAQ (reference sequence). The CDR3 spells CASSEAAVETQYF. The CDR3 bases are TGTGCTAGCAGCGAAGCGGCCGTGGAGACCCAGTACTTC.

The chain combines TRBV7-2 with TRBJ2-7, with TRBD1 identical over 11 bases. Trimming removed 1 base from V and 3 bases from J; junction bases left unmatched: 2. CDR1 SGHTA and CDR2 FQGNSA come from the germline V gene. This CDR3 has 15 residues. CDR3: CASSLEGTGGYEQYF. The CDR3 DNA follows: TGTGCCAGCAGCTTAGAGGGGACAGGGGGCTACGAGCAGTACTTC.

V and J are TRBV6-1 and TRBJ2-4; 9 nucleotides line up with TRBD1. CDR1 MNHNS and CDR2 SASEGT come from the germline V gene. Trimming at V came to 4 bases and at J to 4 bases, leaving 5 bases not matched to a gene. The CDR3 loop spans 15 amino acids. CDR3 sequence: CASSGSGTGKNIQYF. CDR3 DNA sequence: TGTGCCAGCAGTGGTTCCGGGACAGGGAAAAACATTCAGTACTTC.

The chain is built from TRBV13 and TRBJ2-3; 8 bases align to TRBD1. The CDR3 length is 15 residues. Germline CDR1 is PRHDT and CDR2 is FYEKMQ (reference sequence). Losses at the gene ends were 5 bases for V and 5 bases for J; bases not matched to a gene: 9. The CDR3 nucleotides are TGTGCCAGCAGCCCGGAGGGGACAGGAGTAGATACGCAGTATTTT. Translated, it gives CASSPEGTGVDTQYF.

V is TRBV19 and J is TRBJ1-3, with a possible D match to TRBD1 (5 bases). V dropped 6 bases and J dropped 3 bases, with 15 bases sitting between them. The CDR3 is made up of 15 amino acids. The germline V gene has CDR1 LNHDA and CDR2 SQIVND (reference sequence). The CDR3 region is CASRFRVESGNTIYF. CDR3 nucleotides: TGTGCCAGTAGGTTCAGGGTAGAAAGTGGAAACACCATATATTTT.

DNA for the CDR3: TGTGCCAGCTCACCCAGGTCGGAGACCCAAGAGACCCAGTACTTC. Residues: CASSPRSETQETQYF. J is TRBJ2-5 and V is TRBV18; D is unresolved. With 3 bases removed from V and 1 base from J, the gap between germline ends came to 12 bases. The CDR3 runs 15 residues. The V gene's germline CDR1 is KGHSH and CDR2 LQKENI.

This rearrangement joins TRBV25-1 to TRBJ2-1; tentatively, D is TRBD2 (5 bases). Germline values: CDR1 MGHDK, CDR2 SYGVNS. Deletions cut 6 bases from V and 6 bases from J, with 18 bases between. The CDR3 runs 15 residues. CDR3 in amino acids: CASSRDWGMGNEQFF. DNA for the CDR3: TGTGCCAGCAGCCGGGATTGGGGAATGGGCAATGAGCAGTTCTTC.

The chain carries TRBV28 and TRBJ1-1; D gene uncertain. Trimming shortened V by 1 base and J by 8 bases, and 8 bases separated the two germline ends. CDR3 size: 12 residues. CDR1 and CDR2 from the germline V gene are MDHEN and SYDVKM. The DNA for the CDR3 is TGTGCCAGCAGTTTATTAACTACCGAAGCTTTCTTT. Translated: CASSLLTTEAFF.

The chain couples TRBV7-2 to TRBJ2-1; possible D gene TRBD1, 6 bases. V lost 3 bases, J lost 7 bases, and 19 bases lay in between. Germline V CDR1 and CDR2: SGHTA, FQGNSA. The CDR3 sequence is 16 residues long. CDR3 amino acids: CASSFQSPSQGNEQFF. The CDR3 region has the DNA TGTGCCAGCAGCTTCCAGTCTCCGTCACAGGGAAATGAGCAGTTCTTC.

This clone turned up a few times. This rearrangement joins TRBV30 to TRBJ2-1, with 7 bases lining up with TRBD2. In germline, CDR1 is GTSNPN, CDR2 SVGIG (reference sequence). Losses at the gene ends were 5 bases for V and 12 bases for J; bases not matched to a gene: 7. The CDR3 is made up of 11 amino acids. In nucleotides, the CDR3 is TGTGCCTGGGGGAGCGGGGTAGCGCAGTTCTTC. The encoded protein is CAWGSGVAQFF.